This entry lists 27 T cell receptor beta chains sequenced from one sample in a study of T cell repertoires in cytomegalovirus infection. TCRdb processed the reads anew with MiXCR; each CDR3 protein has one entry. The sample lists hundreds of thousands of distinct CDR3 sequences, 24% occurring once. Specimen: CD8+ T cells from PBMCs. The receptors were sampled from a human donor in good health (CMV status not recorded). Some clones in this sample may be carry-over from other donors' samples.

The table lists this clonotype with many counts. V is TRBV10-3 and J is TRBJ2-1; D not resolved. CDR3 length: 10 residues. Germline loops: CDR1 ENHRY, CDR2 SYGVKD. Trimming removed 3 bases at V and 12 bases at J, with 6 bases between. CDR3 region: CAISDGRQFF. The DNA for the CDR3 is TGTGCCATCAGTGATGGGCGGCAGTTCTTC.

The V and J genes are TRBV10-3 and TRBJ1-2, with a possible D match to TRBD1 (6 bases). Trimming pared 4 bases from V and 5 bases from J, leaving 11 bases between. This CDR3 has 13 residues. From germline, CDR1 is ENHRY and CDR2 SYGVKD. DNA of the CDR3: TGTGCCATCAGTGGTCAAGGGGGATATGGCTACACCTTC. Protein product: CAISGQGGYGYTF.

This chain connects TRBV9 to TRBJ2-7; TRBD1 matches 10 bases. CDR3 length: 17 amino acids. Trimming removed 3 bases from V and 4 bases from J; junction bases left unmatched: 13. Per germline, CDR1 SGDLS and CDR2 YYNGEE. In DNA, the CDR3 is TGTGCCAGCAGCGCCGAGGGAGACAGGGGGCGAAGGTACGAGCAGTACTTC. It encodes CASSAEGDRGRRYEQYF.

In its sample, this clonotype was seen many times. The V call is TRBV7-6, the J call TRBJ2-2; possible D gene TRBD1, 5 bases. Germline CDR1 reads SGHVS; CDR2 reads FNYEAQ. The V gene lost 3 bases and the J gene lost 4 bases, with 12 bases spanning the gap. The CDR3 has 15 amino acids. The CDR3 DNA sequence: TGTGCCAGCAGCTTTTCGCCAGGGCTCACCGGGGAGCTGTTTTTT. Amino acid sequence: CASSFSPGLTGELFF.

About this clonotype itself: A junction end diverges from the germline sequence, so it may reflect a read error. V usage is TRBV5-8 and J usage is TRBJ2-1, with D unclear. Germline CDR1 reads SGHTS; CDR2 reads YDEGEE. The CDR3 runs 10 residues. In DNA, the CDR3 is TGTGCCAGCAGCTTTCCATCCGGAATCTTC. Protein: CASSFPSGIF.

As regards this clonotype: Its ends do not fully match the called genes, so a read error is possible. The chain has TRBV12-3 or TRBV12-4 and TRBJ2-1, with 12 positions matching TRBD2. This CDR3 has 14 amino acids. The CDR3 sequence is CASSLAGGPSEQFF. CDR3 DNA sequence: TGTGCCAGCAGTCTAGCGGGGGGGCCAAGTGAGCAGTTCTTC.

The V gene is TRBV6-6, the J gene TRBJ2-1; D is ambiguous. Germline CDR1 and CDR2: MNHNY and SVGAGI (reference sequence). With 1 base removed from V and 7 bases from J, the gap between germline ends came to 5 bases. The CDR3 runs 12 residues. The CDR3: CASSYLGNEQFF. CDR3 sequence (DNA): TGTGCCAGCAGTTACTTGGGAAATGAGCAGTTCTTC.

This clonotype was observed once. The junction departs from the called germline gene at one end, perhaps through a read error. The chain couples TRBV6-6 to TRBJ1-5; D gene unclear. Germline V CDR1 and CDR2: MNHNY, SVGAGI (reference sequence). The CDR3 covers 15 residues. The DNA of the CDR3 is TGTGCCAGCACCCTGACACAATATAGCTATCAGCCCCAGCATTTT. This sequence encodes CASTLTQYSYQPQHF.

This clonotype was seen a few times. This chain links TRBV4-3 with TRBJ2-1; TRBD2 is a possible D gene (7 bases). The CDR3 is made up of 14 amino acids. Trimming left V 6 bases short and J 8 bases short, with 17 bases between. The V gene's germline CDR1 is LGHNA and CDR2 YSLEER. For the CDR3, the DNA is TGCGCCAGCAGAGGGGGGGGGTCAGGAGATGAGCAGTTCTTC. It specifies CASRGGGSGDEQFF.

This clonotype was detected many times. The DNA is left out, because the CDR3 cannot be placed on it with certainty; the CDR3 is given as TCRdb lists it. The chain has TRBV7-5 and TRBJ2-1; TRBD1 is the table's D call and was not checked against the DNA. TRBV7-5 is annotated as a pseudogene. The CDR3 is 16 residues long, counting both termini. The chain's CDR3 is CISVSEAHEDSDEQFF.

This chain joins TRBV7-9 and TRBJ2-1; TRBD2 matches 7 bases. Germline values: CDR1 SEHNR, CDR2 FQNEAQ (reference sequence). The CDR3 loop spans 17 amino acids. With V trimmed by 3 bases and J by 0 bases, 8 bases remained unmatched. Written as DNA, the CDR3 is TGTGCCAGCAGCTTGACAGCGGGGTTGACCTCCTACAATGAGCAGTTCTTC. It specifies CASSLTAGLTSYNEQFF. The full variable domain, completed using reference TRBV7-9 and TRBJ2-1, is DTGVSQNPRHKITKRGQNVTFRCDPISEHNRLYWYRQTLGQGPEFLTYFQNEAQLEKSRLLSDRFSAERPKGSFSTLEIQRTEQGDSAMYLCASSLTAGLTSYNEQFFGPGTRLTVL.

This clonotype has a handful of counts. The gene calls are TRBV29-1 and TRBJ2-3; 7 bases map to TRBD1. V was clipped by 6 bases and J by 0 bases; unmatched bases: 12. The V gene's germline CDR1 is SQVTM and CDR2 ANQGSEA. The CDR3 consists of 16 residues. The CDR3, as DNA: TGCAGCGTCGTCCCGACAGGGAAAACTAGCACAGATACGCAGTATTTT. This translates into CSVVPTGKTSTDTQYF.

The table lists this clonotype with many counts. The rearrangement links TRBV7-2 to TRBJ1-2; tentative D call: TRBD1 (5 bases). The germline CDR1 and CDR2 sequences are SGHTA and FQGNSA. This CDR3 comprises 14 residues. Trimming removed 0 bases from V and 4 bases from J, with 9 bases in between. The CDR3 loop reads CASSLAGTVYGYTF. The CDR3 nucleotides are TGTGCCAGCAGCTTAGCCGGGACGGTCTATGGCTACACCTTC.

In its sample, this clonotype was seen many times. V usage is TRBV4-1 and J usage is TRBJ2-1; D gene uncertain. Trimming left V 0 bases short and J 4 bases short, with 13 bases between. The CDR3 length is 16 residues. Germline values: CDR1 MGHRA, CDR2 YSYEKL. The CDR3 region has the DNA TGCGCCAGCAGCCAAGATCTCGGTAGAACGTACAATGAGCAGTTCTTC. Its protein is CASSQDLGRTYNEQFF.

The rearrangement joins TRBV6-5 to TRBJ1-4; TRBD1 might be the D (5 bases). The V gene's germline CDR1 is MNHEY and CDR2 SVGAGI. The CDR3 consists of 15 residues. V was trimmed by 2 bases and J by 6 bases, leaving 13 bases between them. In DNA, the CDR3 is TGTGCCAGCAGTTACGGGAGGGGATGGGATGAAAAACTGTTTTTT. It encodes CASSYGRGWDEKLFF.

This clonotype was seen at least ten times. The chain links TRBV7-9 to TRBJ2-5; TRBD1 is a possible D gene (5 bases). This CDR3 contains 15 residues. V lost 4 bases and J lost 4, with 16 bases in between. Germline V gene sequence: CDR1 SEHNR, CDR2 FQNEAQ (reference sequence). CDR3 residues: CASSSHRGGRETQYF. DNA of the CDR3: TGTGCCAGCAGCTCCCATAGGGGCGGAAGAGAGACCCAGTACTTC.

This clonotype was seen a handful of times. This rearrangement joins TRBV5-4 to TRBJ2-3, with TRBD2 matching over 9 bases. The CDR3 runs 16 residues. The germline gives CDR1 SGHNT, CDR2 YYREEE (reference sequence). J was trimmed by 0 bases and V by 2 bases; bases with no gene match: 4. The CDR3 region has the DNA TGTGCCAGCAGCTTTCTAGCGGGACCTAGCACAGATACGCAGTATTTT. It translates to CASSFLAGPSTDTQYF.

This chain links TRBV12-5 with TRBJ1-2, with D perhaps matching TRBD1 (5 bases). The ends were cut back, 5 bases at V and 7 bases at J, with 17 bases in the middle. The germline CDR1 and CDR2 sequences are LGHNT and FRNRAP. This CDR3 contains 14 residues. CDR3 loop: CASGPLWQGGGYTF. CDR3 coding DNA: TGTGCTAGTGGTCCGCTTTGGCAGGGAGGTGGCTACACCTTC.

The V call is TRBV19, the J call TRBJ2-7, with D possibly being TRBD1 or TRBD2 (5 bases each). Germline V gene data show CDR1 as LNHDA and CDR2 as SQIVND (reference sequence). V was shortened by 5 bases and J by 4 bases, with 12 bases between the two germline ends. This CDR3 spans 13 amino acids. CDR3 in DNA: TGTGCCAGTAGTGGGCCGAGGGGATACGAGCAGTACTTC. Residues: CASSGPRGYEQYF.

The chain has TRBV6-4 and TRBJ2-2; D call uncertain. V lost 4 bases and J lost 2, with 8 bases in between. CDR3 size: 14 residues. CDR1 and CDR2 from the germline V gene are MRHNA and SNTAGT. The CDR3 region has the DNA TGTGCCAGCAGTGCACGACTTAACACCGGGGAGCTGTTTTTT. This encodes CASSARLNTGELFF.

The gene calls are TRBV2 and TRBJ1-5; perhaps TRBD1 as D (6 bases). Germline CDR1 SNHLY, CDR2 FYNNEI. V was cut by 8 bases and J by 4 bases, with 15 bases left in between. The CDR3 contains 14 residues. The CDR3 nucleotides are TGTGCCAGCTGGACGGGGGCACGGAATCAGCCCCAGCATTTT. Translating it yields CASWTGARNQPQHF.

This clonotype was recorded a few times. V and J are TRBV19 and TRBJ2-1; tentative D call: TRBD2 (5 bases). Germline lookup yields CDR1 LNHDA and CDR2 SQIVND (reference sequence). This CDR3 spans 12 amino acids. Trimming cost V 6 bases and J 7 bases, with 10 bases left between them. CDR3 sequence (DNA): TGTGCCAGTAGCTTTAGCGTTAATGAGCAGTTCTTC. This sequence encodes CASSFSVNEQFF.

The chain has TRBV7-6 and TRBJ1-4; no definite D call. This CDR3 is 15 amino acids long. V was pared by 2 bases and J by 8 bases, with 15 bases between. CDR1 is SGHVS, CDR2 FNYEAQ, per germline. The CDR3 region is CASSLNPGWREKLFF. DNA for the CDR3: TGTGCCAGCAGCTTAAACCCCGGATGGAGGGAAAAACTGTTTTTT. The complete variable domain, with remaining parts taken from reference TRBV7-6 and TRBJ1-4, reads GAGVSQSPRYKVTKRGQDVALRCDPISGHVSLYWYRQALGQGPEFLTYFNYEAQQDKSGLPNDRFSAERPEGSISTLTIQRTEQRDSAMYRCASSLNPGWREKLFFGSGTQLSVL.

This clonotype was seen repeatedly, ten times or more. V is TRBV11-2 and J is TRBJ2-2, with a weak D call TRBD2 (5 bases). The CDR3 consists of 16 residues. The V gene lost 2 bases and the J gene lost 5 bases, with 15 bases spanning the gap. Germline assignment: CDR1 SGHAT and CDR2 FQNNGV. DNA for the CDR3: TGTGCCAGCAGCTTATGGTCTTCAAGAGGGACCGGGGAGCTGTTTTTT. Residues: CASSLWSSRGTGELFF.

The J gene is TRBJ1-5, the V gene TRBV5-1; unclear D gene. This CDR3 spans 13 amino acids. The V gene lost 2 bases and the J gene lost 5 bases, with 8 bases spanning the gap. Germline V gives CDR1 SGHRS, CDR2 YFSETQ. The DNA of the CDR3 is TGCGCCAGCAGCTTAAGCTTAGATCAGCCCCAGCATTTT. Amino acid sequence: CASSLSLDQPQHF.

The chain links TRBV29-1 to TRBJ2-3; 8 bases map to TRBD2. The CDR3 consists of 16 residues. The V segment lost 2 bases and the J segment 3 bases; nucleotides outside the gene matches: 10. CDR1 SQVTM and CDR2 ANQGSEA come from the germline V gene. The CDR3 spells CSVENPDSGDTDTQYF. The DNA for the CDR3 is TGCAGCGTTGAAAACCCTGATAGCGGGGATACAGATACGCAGTATTTT.

The chain's CDR3 is CASSFPGKPEQYV. In nucleotides, the CDR3 is TGTGCCAGCAGCTTCCCGGGGAAACCCGAGCAGTACGTC. This chain connects TRBV7-9 to TRBJ2-7; tentatively, D is TRBD2 (5 bases). This CDR3 has 13 amino acids. V lost 3 bases and J lost 6, with 12 bases in between. Per germline, CDR1 SEHNR and CDR2 FQNEAQ (reference sequence).